This TCR beta chain was obtained from a study of blood T cell repertoires in COVID-19. Study-level information: Nucleic acid was either cDNA or gDNA, and it came from T cells, B-cell-depleted T cells, or PBMCs.

CDR1 and CDR2 (germline): SEHNR, FQNEAQ (reference sequence). The V and J ends lost 5 bases and 4 bases, in that order; junction bases with no gene match: 6. The CDR3 is made up of 16 amino acids. Repertoires were generated with immunoSEQ multiplex PCR, while TCRdb's copy carries only in-frame clones and drops some. The sample holds about 210,000 clones, about 88% seen once. V is TRBV7-9 and J is TRBJ2-2; 11 bases match TRBD1. This TCR was recovered from a middle-aged woman in a cohort exposed to, infected with or recovered from COVID-19 (not recorded which). Sequences were obtained from PBMCs or T cells enriched from blood (not recorded which). This CDR3 reads CASSVPGQGVTGELFF. CDR3 DNA sequence: TGTGCCAGCAGCGTCCCGGGACAGGGGGTCACCGGGGAGCTGTTTTTT.